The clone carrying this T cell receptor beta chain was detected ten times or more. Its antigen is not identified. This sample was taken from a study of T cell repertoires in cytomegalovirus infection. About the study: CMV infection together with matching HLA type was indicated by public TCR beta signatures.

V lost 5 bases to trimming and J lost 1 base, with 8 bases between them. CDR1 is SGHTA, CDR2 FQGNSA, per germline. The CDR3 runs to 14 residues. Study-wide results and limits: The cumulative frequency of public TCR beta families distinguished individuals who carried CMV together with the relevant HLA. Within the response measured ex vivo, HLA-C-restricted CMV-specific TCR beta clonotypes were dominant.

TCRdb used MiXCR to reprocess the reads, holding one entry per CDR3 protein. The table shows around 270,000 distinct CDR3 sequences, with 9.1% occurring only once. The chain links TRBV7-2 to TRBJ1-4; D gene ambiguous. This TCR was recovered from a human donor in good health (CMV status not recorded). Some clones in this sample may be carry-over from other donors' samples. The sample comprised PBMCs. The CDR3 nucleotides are TGTGCCAGCAGCATCAGTGGAACTAATGAAAAACTGTTTTTT. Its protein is CASSISGTNEKLFF. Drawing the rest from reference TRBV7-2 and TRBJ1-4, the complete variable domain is GAGVSQSPSNKVTEKGKDVELRCDPISGHTALYWYRQSLGQGLEFLIYFQGNSAPDKSGLPSDRFSAERTGGSVSTLTIQRTQQEDSAVYLCASSISGTNEKLFFGSGTQLSVL.